The next 18 T cell receptor beta chains were all read from a single sample in a study of blood T cell repertoires in COVID-19. Using immunoSEQ multiplex PCR, the repertoire was profiled, and TCRdb retains in-frame clones only, with some absent. This table has a few hundred thousand clones, approximately 83% appearing once. The material sequenced was PBMCs or T cells enriched from blood (not recorded which). The receptors were sampled from a woman in her 40s with acute COVID-19.

The chain joins TRBV4-3 to TRBJ2-2; 9 nucleotides line up with TRBD2. Germline values: CDR1 LGHNA, CDR2 YSLEER. After removal of 8 bases from V and 2 bases from J, the junction contained 6 bases not matched to a gene. The CDR3 is 15 amino acids. The chain's CDR3 is CASGLAGRNTGELFF. For the CDR3, the DNA is TGCGCCAGCGGGCTAGCGGGACGAAACACCGGGGAGCTGTTTTTT.

Of note for this clone: One end of the junction fails to match germline, which may point to a read error. The V call is TRBV7-3, the J call TRBJ2-5; no firm D call. This CDR3 is built from 13 residues. Germline V gene sequence: CDR1 SGHTA, CDR2 FQGTGA. The CDR3 loop reads CASSLKFRETQYF. The CDR3 DNA follows: TGTGCCAGCAGTTTAAAATTCCGGGAGACCCAGTACTTC. The whole variable domain, filled in from reference TRBV7-3 and TRBJ2-5, reads GAGVSQTPSNKVTEKGKYVELRCDPISGHTALYWYRQSLGQGPEFLIYFQGTGAADDSGLPNDRFFAVRPEGSVSTLKIQRTERGDSAVYLCASSLKFRETQYFGPGTRLLVL.

The chain combines TRBV19 with TRBJ2-1; 7 bases align to TRBD1. The CDR3 is made up of 13 amino acids. The V gene's germline CDR1 is LNHDA and CDR2 SQIVND (reference sequence). With V trimmed by 3 bases and J by 9 bases, 5 bases remained unmatched. The CDR3 here is CASSIEGAGEQFF. CDR3 bases: TGTGCCAGTAGTATTGAGGGGGCGGGTGAGCAGTTCTTC.

This clone was seen just once. This chain uses TRBV6-5 with TRBJ1-2, with 7 bases fitting TRBD1. The CDR3 length is 13 residues. Trimming removed 2 bases from V and 8 bases from J; junction bases left unmatched: 5. CDR1 and CDR2 from the germline V gene are MNHEY and SVGAGI. CDR3 residues: CASSYRDRGGYTF. The CDR3 nucleotides read TGTGCCAGCAGTTACCGGGACAGAGGCGGCTACACCTTC.

This clone was counted between two and nine times. Other DNA sequences in the same sample also yield this CDR3. The chain carries TRBV27 and TRBJ1-3; 11 nucleotides match TRBD1. V gave up 6 bases and J gave up 3 bases; unmatched junction bases: 4. The germline V gene encodes CDR1 MNHEY and CDR2 SMNVEV (reference sequence). This CDR3 is built from 15 residues. CDR3 in amino acids: CASRDRGLGGNTIYF. The CDR3, as DNA: TGTGCCAGCAGGGACAGGGGGCTAGGTGGAAACACCATATATTTT.

The CDR3 bases are TGTGCCAGCAGTCGAGGCCCGGGGAAGACCGGGGAGCTGTTTTTT. Encoded protein: CASSRGPGKTGELFF. This chain uses TRBV2 with TRBJ2-2; a possible D gene is TRBD2 (5 bases). V lost 5 bases to trimming and J lost 5 bases, with 15 bases between them. From germline, CDR1 is SNHLY and CDR2 FYNNEI. The CDR3 length is 15 residues.

V is TRBV7-8 and J is TRBJ2-1, with 10 bases aligning to TRBD2. J gave up 6 bases and V 1 base, and 3 bases lay outside the gene matches. The CDR3 totals 15 residues. In germline, CDR1 is SGHVS, CDR2 FQNEAQ. The CDR3 here is CASSLGLAGVNEQFF. In nucleotides, the CDR3 is TGTGCCAGCAGCTTAGGGCTAGCGGGAGTCAATGAGCAGTTCTTC.

The table lists this clone with a few counts. The chain uses TRBV27 and TRBJ2-7, with D possibly being TRBD2 (5 bases). This CDR3 comprises 16 residues. Trimming cost V 6 bases and J 1 base, with 19 bases left between them. Per germline, CDR1 MNHEY and CDR2 SMNVEV (reference sequence). DNA of the CDR3: TGTGCCAGCAGCCCAGCGGTAGCGCGCTCGTCCTACGAGCAGTACTTC. Translated: CASSPAVARSSYEQYF.

This chain uses TRBV29-1 with TRBJ2-1, with 10 bases lining up with TRBD2. CDR3 length: 11 residues. In germline, CDR1 is SQVTM, CDR2 ANQGSEA. V lost 7 bases to trimming and J lost 15 bases; unmatched junction nucleotides: 9. CDR3 DNA: TGCAGCGGGGGGAAGCGGGAGGGTACGTTCTTC. This encodes CSGGKREGTFF.

This clone showed up just once. The gene calls are TRBV5-5 and TRBJ2-7; the D gene is possibly TRBD2 (6 bases). Trimming left V 2 bases short and J 7 bases short, with 22 bases between. The germline V gene has CDR1 SGHKS and CDR2 YYEKEE (reference sequence). CDR3 length: 16 amino acids. CDR3 DNA: TGTGCCAGCAGCTTCATTGGGGACTTTAGGGATCCGGAGCAGTACTTC. It codes for CASSFIGDFRDPEQYF.

The J gene is TRBJ2-7, the V gene TRBV6-5; TRBD1 is a possible D gene (5 bases). Germline lookup yields CDR1 MNHEY and CDR2 SVGAGI. The ends were cut back, 6 bases at V and 8 bases at J, with 17 bases in the middle. The CDR3 sequence is 13 residues long. The CDR3 DNA reads as TGTGCCAGCAGGGCAGTTGGGGCTAGGAAGCAGTACTTC. Its translation is CASRAVGARKQYF.

A single count supports this clone. This chain uses TRBV19 with TRBJ2-1; the match to TRBD1 covers 9 bases. V lost 5 bases to trimming and J lost 7 bases; unmatched junction nucleotides: 9. This CDR3 region has 15 residues. CDR1 is LNHDA, CDR2 SQIVND, per germline (reference sequence). The CDR3 spells CASSLGTGRTNEQFF. CDR3 in DNA: TGTGCCAGTAGTTTGGGGACAGGGAGGACGAATGAGCAGTTCTTC.

The CDR3 region has the DNA TGTGCCAGCAGTTTATCGCACAGGGGCTATGGCTACACCTTC. This gives the protein CASSLSHRGYGYTF. This rearrangement joins TRBV27 to TRBJ1-2; TRBD1 matches 7 bases. The CDR3 is made up of 14 amino acids. Trimming at V came to 0 bases and at J to 4 bases, leaving 2 bases not matched to a gene. Germline V gene sequence: CDR1 MNHEY, CDR2 SMNVEV (reference sequence).

The chain links TRBV19 to TRBJ2-3; 12 bases are shared with TRBD2. The CDR3 covers 17 residues. V shed 7 bases and J 2 bases; nucleotides not matched to a gene: 10. CDR1 is LNHDA, CDR2 SQIVND, per germline (reference sequence). The CDR3 protein is CASMASGRARATDTQYF. In nucleotides, the CDR3 is TGTGCCAGTATGGCTAGCGGGAGGGCCAGGGCCACAGATACGCAGTATTTT.

This chain connects TRBV19 to TRBJ1-1, with 10 positions matching TRBD1. The CDR3 is made up of 15 amino acids. J gave up 2 bases and V 4 bases, and 4 bases lay outside the gene matches. Germline CDR1 and CDR2: LNHDA and SQIVND (reference sequence). Here the CDR3 reads CASSTRDRGNTEAFF. The CDR3 nucleotides are TGTGCCAGTAGTACCAGGGACAGGGGTAACACTGAAGCTTTCTTT.

In its sample, this clone was seen once. The chain carries TRBV7-9 and TRBJ1-3; D remains unclear. The ends were cut back, 3 bases at V and 1 base at J, with 10 bases in the middle. From germline, CDR1 is SEHNR and CDR2 FQNEAQ (reference sequence). This CDR3 contains 15 residues. CDR3 DNA sequence: TGTGCCAGCAGCTTCCCCGCGGGGTCTGGAAACACCATATATTTT. Translation gives CASSFPAGSGNTIYF.

This sequence joins TRBV24-1 and TRBJ2-2; 7 nucleotides agree with TRBD2. Unmatched junction bases numbered 8, after V lost 6 bases and J lost 2 bases. This CDR3 region has 16 residues. Germline CDR1 reads KGHDR; CDR2 reads SFDVKD. The CDR3 coding sequence is TGTGCCACCAGTCCAACGGGAGGCTTTAACACCGGGGAGCTGTTTTTT. Protein product: CATSPTGGFNTGELFF.

V usage is TRBV28 and J usage is TRBJ2-7; the D gene is possibly TRBD2 (6 bases). The CDR3 totals 14 residues. V dropped 7 bases and J dropped 0 bases, with 13 bases sitting between them. From germline, CDR1 is MDHEN and CDR2 SYDVKM. CDR3 nucleotides: TGTGCCAGCAAGGGAGGTCAAAGCTCCTACGAGCAGTACTTC. Translation gives CASKGGQSSYEQYF.